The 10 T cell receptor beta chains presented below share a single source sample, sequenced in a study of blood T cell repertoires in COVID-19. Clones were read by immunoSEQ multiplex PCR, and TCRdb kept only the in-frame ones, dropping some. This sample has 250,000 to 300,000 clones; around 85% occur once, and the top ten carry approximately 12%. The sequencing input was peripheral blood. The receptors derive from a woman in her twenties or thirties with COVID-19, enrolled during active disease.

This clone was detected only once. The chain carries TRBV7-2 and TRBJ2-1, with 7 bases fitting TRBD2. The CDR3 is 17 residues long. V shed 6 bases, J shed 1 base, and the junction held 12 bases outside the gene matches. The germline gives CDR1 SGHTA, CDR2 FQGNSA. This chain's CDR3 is CASRAWVSGGSYNEQFF. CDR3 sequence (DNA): TGTGCCAGCAGGGCCTGGGTTTCCGGGGGGTCCTACAATGAGCAGTTCTTC.

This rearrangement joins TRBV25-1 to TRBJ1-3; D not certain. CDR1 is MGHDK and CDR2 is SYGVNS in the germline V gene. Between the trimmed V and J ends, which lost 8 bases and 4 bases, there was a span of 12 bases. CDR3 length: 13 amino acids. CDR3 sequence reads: CASSDIPGNTIYF. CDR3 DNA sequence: TGTGCCAGCTCCGACATACCCGGAAACACCATATATTTT. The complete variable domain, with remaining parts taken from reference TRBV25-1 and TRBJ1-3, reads EADIYQTPRYLVIGTGKKITLECSQTMGHDKMYWYQQDPGMELHLIHYSYGVNSTEKGDLSSESTVSRIRTEHFPLTLESARPSHTSQYLCASSDIPGNTIYFGEGSWLTVV.

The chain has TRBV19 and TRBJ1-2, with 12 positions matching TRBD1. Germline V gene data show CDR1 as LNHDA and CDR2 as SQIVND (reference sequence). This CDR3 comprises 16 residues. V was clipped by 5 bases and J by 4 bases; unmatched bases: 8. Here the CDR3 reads CASSLGQGAQLYGYTF. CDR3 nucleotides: TGTGCCAGTAGTCTGGGACAGGGGGCTCAACTCTATGGCTACACCTTC.

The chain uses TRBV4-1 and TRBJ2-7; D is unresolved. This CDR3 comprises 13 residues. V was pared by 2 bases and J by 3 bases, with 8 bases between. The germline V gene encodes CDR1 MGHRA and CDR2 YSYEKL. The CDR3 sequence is CASSQTTSYEQYF. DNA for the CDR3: TGCGCCAGCAGCCAAACTACGAGCTACGAGCAGTACTTC.

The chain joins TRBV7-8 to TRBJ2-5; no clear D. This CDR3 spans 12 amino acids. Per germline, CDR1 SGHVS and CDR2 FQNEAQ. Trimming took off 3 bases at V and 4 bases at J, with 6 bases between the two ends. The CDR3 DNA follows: TGTGCCAGCAGCTTCTCCGGAGAGACCCAGTACTTC. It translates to CASSFSGETQYF.

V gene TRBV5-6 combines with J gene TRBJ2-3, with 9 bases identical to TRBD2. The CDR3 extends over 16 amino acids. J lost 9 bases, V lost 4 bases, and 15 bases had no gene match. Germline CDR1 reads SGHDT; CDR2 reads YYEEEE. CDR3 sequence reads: CASSPAAGGGTETQYF. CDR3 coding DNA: TGTGCCAGCAGCCCAGCCGCGGGGGGGGGTACTGAGACGCAGTATTTT.

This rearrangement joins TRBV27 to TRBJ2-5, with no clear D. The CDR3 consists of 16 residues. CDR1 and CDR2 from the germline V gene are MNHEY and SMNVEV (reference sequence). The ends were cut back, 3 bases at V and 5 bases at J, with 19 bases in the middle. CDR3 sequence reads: CASSFTIETLSETQYF. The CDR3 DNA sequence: TGTGCCAGCAGTTTCACTATTGAGACCCTATCCGAGACCCAGTACTTC.

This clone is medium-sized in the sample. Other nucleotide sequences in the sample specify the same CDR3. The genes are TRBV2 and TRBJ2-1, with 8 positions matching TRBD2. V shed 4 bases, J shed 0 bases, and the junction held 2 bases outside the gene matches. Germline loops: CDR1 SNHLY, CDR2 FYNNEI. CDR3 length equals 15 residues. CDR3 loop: CASSAGTSSYNEQFF. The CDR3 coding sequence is TGTGCCAGCAGTGCCGGGACTAGCTCCTACAATGAGCAGTTCTTC.

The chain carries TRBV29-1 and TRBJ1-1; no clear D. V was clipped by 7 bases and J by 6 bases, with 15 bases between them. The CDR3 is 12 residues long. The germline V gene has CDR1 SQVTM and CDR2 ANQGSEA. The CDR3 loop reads CSAFDESAEAFF. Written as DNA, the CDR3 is TGCAGCGCGTTCGATGAGAGCGCTGAAGCTTTCTTT.

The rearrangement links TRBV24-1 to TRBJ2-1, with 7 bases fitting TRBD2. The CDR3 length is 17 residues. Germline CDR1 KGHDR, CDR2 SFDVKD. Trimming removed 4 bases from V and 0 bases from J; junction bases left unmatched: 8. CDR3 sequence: CATSDPSGTSSYNEQFF. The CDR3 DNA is TGTGCCACCAGTGACCCCAGCGGGACGAGCTCCTACAATGAGCAGTTCTTC.